The clone carrying this T cell receptor (beta chain) was seen ten or more times. Sequencing libraries for TCR beta were prepared with iRepertoire HTBI primers and Arm-PCR of CDR3 regions. TCRdb fed the multiplex PCR reads into MiXCR, producing one record per CDR3 protein. The table lists fewer than 400,000 distinct CDR3 sequences, under 20% of them singletons, with 38% in the top ten. The sample's time point: newly diagnosed GD, antithyroid drugs for less than 3 months. The TCR library used RNA extracted from PBMCs. Under American Thyroid Association guidelines, Graves' disease was diagnosed. Patients were from an endocrinology department in Xi'an, China. The entry originates in a study of regulatory T cells in long-lasting Graves disease. Study summary: Those Graves' patients who were newly diagnosed had been on antithyroid drugs under 3 months.

Looked up from germline, CDR1 is SGHRS and CDR2 is YFSETQ. V shed 4 bases and J 4 bases; nucleotides not matched to a gene: 14. This CDR3 spans 17 amino acids. The sequence derives from a female donor with Graves disease. Source: peripheral blood mononuclear cells (PBMCs), taken at new diagnosis, from a patient treated with antithyroid drugs. This chain uses TRBV5-1 with TRBJ2-3, with 8 bases fitting TRBD2. The CDR3 DNA is TGCGCCAGCAGCCTTCCTTTAGCGGGACATGCCCCAGATACGCAGTATTTT. This codes for CASSLPLAGHAPDTQYF.